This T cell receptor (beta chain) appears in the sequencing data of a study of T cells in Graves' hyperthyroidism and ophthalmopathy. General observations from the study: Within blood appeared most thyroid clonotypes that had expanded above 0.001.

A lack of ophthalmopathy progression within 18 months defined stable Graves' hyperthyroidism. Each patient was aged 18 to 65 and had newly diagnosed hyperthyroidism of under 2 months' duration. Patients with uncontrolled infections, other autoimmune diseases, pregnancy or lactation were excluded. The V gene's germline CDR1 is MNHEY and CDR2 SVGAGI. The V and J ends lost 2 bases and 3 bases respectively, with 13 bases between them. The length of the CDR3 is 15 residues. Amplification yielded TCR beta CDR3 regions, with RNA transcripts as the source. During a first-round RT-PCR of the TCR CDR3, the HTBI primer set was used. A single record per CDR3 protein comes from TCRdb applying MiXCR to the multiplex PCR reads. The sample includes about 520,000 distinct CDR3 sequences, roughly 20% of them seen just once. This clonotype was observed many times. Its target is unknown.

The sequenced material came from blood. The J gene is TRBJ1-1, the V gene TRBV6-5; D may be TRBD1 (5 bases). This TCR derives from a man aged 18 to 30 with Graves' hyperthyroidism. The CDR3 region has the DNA TGTGCCAGCAGTTACCCGGGAACAGGACACACTGAAGCTTTCTTT. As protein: CASSYPGTGHTEAFF.